Included here is one T cell receptor beta chain sequence, with context. The source of the sample is a study of human T cells and chemical hapten exposure. One entry per CDR3 protein results from TCRdb running MiXCR on the RACE reads. This table holds over 300,000 distinct CDR3 sequences, around 5.5% found once. CDR1 is SGHNT, CDR2 YYREEE, per germline (reference sequence). V was cut by 4 bases and J by 3 bases, with 25 bases left in between. This CDR3 is built from 18 residues. Time point here: pre-sensitization, week 0. Specified treatment: therapeutic diphenylcyclopropenone sensitization with weekly scalp DPC.

This clonotype was obtained from a woman aged 50 to 65 with alopecia areata. Some clones in this sample may be carry-over from other donors' samples. Sequencing was performed on whole blood, taken in connection with sensitization to the hapten diphenylcyclopropenone (DPC). The chain employs TRBV5-4 and TRBJ1-2; D is unclear. CDR3 sequence: CASSRGWESLLRDYGYTF. The DNA for the CDR3 is TGTGCCAGCAGCAGAGGGTGGGAGTCTCTTCTACGTGACTATGGCTACACCTTC. Filled out from reference TRBV5-4 and TRBJ1-2, the complete variable domain reads ETGVTQSPTHLIKTRGQQVTLRCSSQSGHNTVSWYQQALGQGPQFIFQYYREEENGRGNFPPRFSGLQFPNYSSELNVNALELDDSALYLCASSRGWESLLRDYGYTFGSGTRLTVV.